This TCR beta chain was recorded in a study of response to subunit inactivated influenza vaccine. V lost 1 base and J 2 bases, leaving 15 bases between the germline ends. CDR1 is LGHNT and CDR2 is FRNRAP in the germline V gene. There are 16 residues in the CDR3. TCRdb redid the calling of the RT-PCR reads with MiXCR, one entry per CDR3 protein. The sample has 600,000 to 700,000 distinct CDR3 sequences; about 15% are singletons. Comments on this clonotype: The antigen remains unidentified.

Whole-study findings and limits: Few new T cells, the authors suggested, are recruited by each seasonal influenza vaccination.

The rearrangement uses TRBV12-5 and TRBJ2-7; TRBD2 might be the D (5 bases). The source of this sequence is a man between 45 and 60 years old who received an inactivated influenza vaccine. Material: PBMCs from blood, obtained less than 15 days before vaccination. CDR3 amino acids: CASGLARERKPYEQYF. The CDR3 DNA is TGTGCTAGTGGTTTGGCGAGGGAGCGAAAGCCCTACGAGCAGTACTTC.